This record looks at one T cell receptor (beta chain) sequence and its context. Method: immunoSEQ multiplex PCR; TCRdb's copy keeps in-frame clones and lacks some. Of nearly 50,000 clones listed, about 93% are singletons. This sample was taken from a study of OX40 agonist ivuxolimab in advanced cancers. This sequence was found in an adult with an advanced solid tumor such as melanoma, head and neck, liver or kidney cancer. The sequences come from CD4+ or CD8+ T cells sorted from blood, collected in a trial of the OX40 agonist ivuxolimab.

The chain's CDR3 is CASSLGGRSSYNEQFF. CDR3 coding DNA: TGTGCCAGCAGCTTAGGAGGGAGAAGCTCCTACAATGAGCAGTTCTTC. The V and J genes are TRBV11-3 and TRBJ2-1; TRBD2 is a possible D gene (5 bases). Trimming took 1 base from V and 0 from J, leaving 10 bases between them. This CDR3 region has 16 residues. CDR1 and CDR2 from the germline V gene are SGHNT and YENEEA.